This TCR beta chain was retrieved from a study of B cell selection in AIRE deficiency. To note about this clone: What it binds is unknown.

Conventional CD4 T cells were sorted as CD4+CD127+ cells. Study outcomes and limitations: Shared Treg sequences were biased toward short CDR3s with few non-templated nucleotide insertions. About a third of healthy-donor shared Treg TCRbeta sequences appeared in patient Tconv cells.

Clones were sequenced by immunoSEQ multiplex PCR, and TCRdb holds only the in-frame ones, with some missing. This sample has about 25,000 clones, with around 95% found just once. The CDR3 length is 13 residues. Germline CDR1 SGHNT, CDR2 YENEEA. V was clipped by 5 bases and J by 9 bases, with 14 bases between them. Source material: CD4+CD127+ conventional T cells sorted from PBMCs. This chain uses TRBV11-3 with TRBJ2-1; D gene uncertain. This TCR was sampled from a human donor in good health. CDR3 DNA sequence: TGTGCCAGCAGCCTAACTCGGTCGGGTGAGCAGTTCTTC. Protein product: CASSLTRSGEQFF.